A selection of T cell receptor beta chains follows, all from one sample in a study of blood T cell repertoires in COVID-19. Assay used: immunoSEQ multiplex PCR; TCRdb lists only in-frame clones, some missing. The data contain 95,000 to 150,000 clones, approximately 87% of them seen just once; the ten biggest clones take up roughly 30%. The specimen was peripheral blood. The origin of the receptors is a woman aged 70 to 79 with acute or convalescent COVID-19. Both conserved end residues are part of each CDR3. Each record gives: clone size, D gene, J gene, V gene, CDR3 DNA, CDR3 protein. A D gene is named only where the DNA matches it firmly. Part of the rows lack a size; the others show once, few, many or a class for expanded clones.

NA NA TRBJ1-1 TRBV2 TGTGCCAGCAGTTACAGGGCCTTGAACACTGAAGCTTTCTTT CASSYRALNTEAFF
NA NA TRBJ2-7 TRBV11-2 TGTGCCAGCAGCATCCAGGGTTTGGGAGAGCAGTACTTC CASSIQGLGEQYF
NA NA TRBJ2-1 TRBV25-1 TGTGCCAGCAGTGGGTCCGGCAGTCCGTGGGGTGGAGGGCGGCAGTTCTTC CASSGSGSPWGGGRQFF
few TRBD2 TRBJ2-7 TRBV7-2 TGTGCCGGCTCGTGGGGGGGGAAGGGCGAGCAGTACTTC CAGSWGGKGEQYF
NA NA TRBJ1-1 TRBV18 TGTGCCAGCTCCCCCCAGGGTACAATGAACACTGAAGCTTTCTTT CASSPQGTMNTEAFF
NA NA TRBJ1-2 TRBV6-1 TGTGCCAGCAGTGAATCGGTCGGGAACTATGGCTACACCTTC CASSESVGNYGYTF
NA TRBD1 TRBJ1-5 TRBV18 TGTGCCAGCTCAACCAGGACAGGGGGCGATCAGCCCCAGCATTTT CASSTRTGGDQPQHF
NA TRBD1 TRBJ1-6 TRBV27 TGTGCCAGCAGTTTGAGTGGACAGGGTGGCTCACCCCTCCACTTT CASSLSGQGGSPLHF
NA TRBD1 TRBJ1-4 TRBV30 TGTGCCTGGTCGACCGGGACAGGGGATGAAAAACTGTTTTTT CAWSTGTGDEKLFF
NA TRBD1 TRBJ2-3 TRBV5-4 TGTGCCAGCAGCTACGGGACAGGAAGCACAGATACGCAGTATTTT CASSYGTGSTDTQYF
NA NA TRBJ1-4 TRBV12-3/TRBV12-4 TGTGCCACCGGGTGGGCTAATGAAAAACTGTTTTTT CATGWANEKLFF
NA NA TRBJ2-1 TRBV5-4 TGTGCCAGCAGCACGAAAAAGGCGGAATCCCGGGGAAATGAGCAGTTCTTC CASSTKKAESRGNEQFF
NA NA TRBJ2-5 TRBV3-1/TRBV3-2 TGTGCCAGCAGCCATCCGGCATGGGGGCCCCAGTACTTC CASSHPAWGPQYF
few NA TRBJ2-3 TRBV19 TGTGCCAGTAGTGGAGGGGGGGCAGATACGCAGTATTTT CASSGGGADTQYF
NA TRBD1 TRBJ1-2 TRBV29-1 TGCAGCGTTGAAGGGACAGGGGGACTAAACTATGGCTACACCTTC CSVEGTGGLNYGYTF
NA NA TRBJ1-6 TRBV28 TGTGCCAGCAGTCTCACAGGGTTGGGGAATTCACCCCTCCACTTT CASSLTGLGNSPLHF
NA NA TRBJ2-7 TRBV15 TGTGCCACCACCCCATTTCCACAGGGCTTTAACGAGCAGTACTTC CATTPFPQGFNEQYF
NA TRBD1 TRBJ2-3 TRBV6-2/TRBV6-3 TGTGCCAGCAGCCCCGGACAGGGACCCACAGATACGCAGTATTTT CASSPGQGPTDTQYF
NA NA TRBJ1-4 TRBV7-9 TGTGCCAGCAGCTTAGCGGCGGGCAATGAAAAACTGTTTTTT CASSLAAGNEKLFF
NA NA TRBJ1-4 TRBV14 TGTGCCAGCAGCCCGATGGGCGGGTTTCGTGAAAAACTGTTTTTT CASSPMGGFREKLFF
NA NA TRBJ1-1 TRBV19 TGTGCCAGTAGTTCCCAGGGCGGGAGTGAAGCTTTCTTT CASSSQGGSEAFF
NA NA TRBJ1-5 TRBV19 TGTGCCAGTAGTCACAGGGCTCAGCCCCAGCATTTT CASSHRAQPQHF
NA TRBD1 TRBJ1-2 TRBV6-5 TGTGCCAGCACTTCAGGGGGCCCAGCTAACTATGGCTACACCTTC CASTSGGPANYGYTF
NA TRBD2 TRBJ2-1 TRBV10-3 TGTGCCATCAGTGACGACGGGGGGTCATACAATGAGCAGTTCTTC CAISDDGGSYNEQFF
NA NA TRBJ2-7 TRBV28 TGTGCCAGCAGTCCGCCCCCCCCAGGGGCCGGGCAGCAGTACTTC CASSPPPPGAGQQYF
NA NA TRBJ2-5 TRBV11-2 TGTGCCAGCAGCTTAGATCGCGGCGGGGGCACCCAGTACTTC CASSLDRGGGTQYF
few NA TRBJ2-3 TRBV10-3 TGTGCCACCGGAGGGGCAGCCACGTTCAGCACAGATACGCAGTATTTT CATGGAATFSTDTQYF
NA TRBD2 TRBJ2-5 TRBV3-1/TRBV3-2 TGTGCCAGCAGCCAATCCGGGACTAGCGGGGGGGCGGAGACCCAGTACTTC CASSQSGTSGGAETQYF
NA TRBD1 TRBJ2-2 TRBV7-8 TGTGCCAGCAGCTCACACGACAGGGGGTCCGGGGAGCTGTTTTTT CASSSHDRGSGELFF
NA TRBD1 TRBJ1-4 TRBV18 TGTGCCAGCTCACCAACGACAGGGAATGAAAAACTGTTTTTT CASSPTTGNEKLFF
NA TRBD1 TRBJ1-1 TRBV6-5 TGTGCCAGCGCCACCGGGACAGGGGAGGCTGAAGCTTTCTTT CASATGTGEAEAFF
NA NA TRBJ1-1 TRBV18 TGTGCCAGCTCACCACCGAGTCTCGAAGCTTTCTTT CASSPPSLEAFF
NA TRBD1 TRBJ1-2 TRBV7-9 TGTGCCAGCAGCGAACCAGGGGGAAATGGCTACACCTTC CASSEPGGNGYTF
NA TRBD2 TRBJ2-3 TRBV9 TGTGCCAGCAGCCCTCGGACTAGTACAGATACGCAGTATTTT CASSPRTSTDTQYF
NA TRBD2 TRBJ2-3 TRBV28 TGTGCCAGCAGTCCCCCCGAACTAGCGGGGGCCGGCCTAAGCACAGATACGCAGTATTTT CASSPPELAGAGLSTDTQYF
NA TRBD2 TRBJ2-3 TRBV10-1 TGCGCCAGCAGTCCCGGGACTAGCGGCACAGATACGCAGTATTTT CASSPGTSGTDTQYF
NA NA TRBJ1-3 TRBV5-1 TGCGCCAGCAGCTTGGCTGGGACAGGAAACACCATATATTTT CASSLAGTGNTIYF
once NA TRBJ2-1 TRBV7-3 TGTGCCAGCAGCTTAAGTGGAGGGAGTTCCTACAATGAGCAGTTCTTC CASSLSGGSSYNEQFF
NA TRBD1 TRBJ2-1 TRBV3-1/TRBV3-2 TGTGCCAGCAGGTTTCCGGGACAGGGGGCCGTAGTCTGCTACAATGAGCAGTTCTTC CASRFPGQGAVVCYNEQFF
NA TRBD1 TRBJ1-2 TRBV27 TGTGCCAGCACCCCTTCCGGGACAGCGCAATTTGCTCGTGGCTACACCTTC CASTPSGTAQFARGYTF
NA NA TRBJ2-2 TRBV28 TGTGCCAGCAGTCCGGAGCCGACCGGGGAGCTGTTTTTT CASSPEPTGELFF
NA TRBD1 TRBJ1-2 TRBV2 TGTGCCAGCAGTGAACCCAGGGGGCAGTATGGCTACACCTTC CASSEPRGQYGYTF
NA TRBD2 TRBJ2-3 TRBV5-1 TGCGCCAGCAGCCCGGGGACTAGCGGGGGGGATACGCAGTATTTT CASSPGTSGGDTQYF
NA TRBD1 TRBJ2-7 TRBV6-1 TGTGCCAGCAGCGAACCGATAGACAGGGGGTGGGCCTACGAGCAGTACTTC CASSEPIDRGWAYEQYF
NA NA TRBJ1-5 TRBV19 TGTGCCAGTAGTACTCCCGGACAGCTCAATCAGCCCCAGCATTTT CASSTPGQLNQPQHF
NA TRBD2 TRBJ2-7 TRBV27 TGTGCCAGTCGCACCCCGGGGGGGGGAGAGCAGTACTTC CASRTPGGGEQYF